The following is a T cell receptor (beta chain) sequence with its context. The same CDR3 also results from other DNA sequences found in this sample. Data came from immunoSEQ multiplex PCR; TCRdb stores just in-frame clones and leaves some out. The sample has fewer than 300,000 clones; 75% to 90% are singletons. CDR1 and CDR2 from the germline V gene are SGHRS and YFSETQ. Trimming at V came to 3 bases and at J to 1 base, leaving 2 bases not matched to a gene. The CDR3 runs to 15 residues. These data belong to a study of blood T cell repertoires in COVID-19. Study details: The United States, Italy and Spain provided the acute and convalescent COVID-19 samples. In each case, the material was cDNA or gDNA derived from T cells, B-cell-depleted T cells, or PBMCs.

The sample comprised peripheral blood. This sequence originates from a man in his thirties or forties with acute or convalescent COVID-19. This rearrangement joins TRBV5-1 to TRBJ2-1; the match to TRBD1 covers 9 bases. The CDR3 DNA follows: TGCGCCAGCAGCTCCGGACAGGGGTCCTACAATGAGCAGTTCTTC. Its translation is CASSSGQGSYNEQFF. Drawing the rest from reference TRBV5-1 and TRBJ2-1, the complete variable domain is KAGVTQTPRYLIKTRGQQVTLSCSPISGHRSVSWYQQTPGQGLQFLFEYFSETQRNKGNFPGRFSGRQFSNSRSEMNVSTLELGDSALYLCASSSGQGSYNEQFFGPGTRLTVL.